Given below is one T cell receptor beta chain in context. Its antigen is still unknown. Germline V lookup: CDR1 SQVTM, CDR2 ANQGSEA. This CDR3 contains 11 residues. V lost 7 bases and J 11 bases, leaving 17 bases between the germline ends. This record belongs to a study of cytomegalovirus exposure and HLA in healthy donors. Study-wide findings and caveats: CMV serostatus was the only recorded immune exposure for donors. Altogether, some 170 TCR beta chains were recorded as cytomegalovirus-associated. Equally common other TCR beta chains were less clonally expanded than HLA-associated ones, a later analysis found. Analysis was carried out at a later point, and it linked a missense DCLRE1C variant to TCR beta V- and J-gene trimming.

The PCR employed 60 Vbeta primers together with 13 Jbeta primers. Clones were read by immunoSEQ multiplex PCR, and TCRdb kept only the in-frame ones, dropping some. The sample includes some 150,000 clones, 82% of them seen just once. This TCR was recovered from a man between 18 and 29 years old in good health and CMV-seropositive. The chain links TRBV29-1 to TRBJ1-1, with D perhaps matching TRBD1 (5 bases). Sequenced material: PBMCs. CDR3 residues: CSATTQGQAFF. The CDR3, as DNA: TGCAGCGCCACTACCCAGGGTCAGGCTTTCTTT.